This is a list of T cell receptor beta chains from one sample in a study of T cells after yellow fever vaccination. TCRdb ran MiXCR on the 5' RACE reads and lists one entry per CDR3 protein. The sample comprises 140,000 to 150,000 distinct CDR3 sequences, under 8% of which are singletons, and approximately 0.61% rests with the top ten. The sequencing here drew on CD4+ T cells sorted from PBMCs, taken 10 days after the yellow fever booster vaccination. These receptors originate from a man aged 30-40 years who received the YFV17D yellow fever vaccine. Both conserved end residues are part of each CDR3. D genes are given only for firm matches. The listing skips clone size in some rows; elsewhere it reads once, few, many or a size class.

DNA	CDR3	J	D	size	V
TGTGCCAGCAGGAGCGGGCCCAATGAGCAGTTCTTC	CASRSGPNEQFF	TRBJ2-1	-	-	TRBV12-3/TRBV12-4
TGTGCCAGCACACGACTAGCGGCCAACGAGCAGTACTTC	CASTRLAANEQYF	TRBJ2-7	TRBD2	-	TRBV6-1
TGTGCCAGCAGTGAGAGGAATGAAGAGACCCAGTACTTC	CASSERNEETQYF	TRBJ2-5	-	many	TRBV25-1
TGTGCCTGGGTTACCGGGACCTCGGGTCATACCGGGGAGCTGTTTTTT	CAWVTGTSGHTGELFF	TRBJ2-2	-	many	TRBV30
TGTGCCAGCAGCTTACTGGGGGGCCTATCTAATGAAAAACTGTTTTTT	CASSLLGGLSNEKLFF	TRBJ1-4	-	many	TRBV7-2
TGTGCCAGCAGTTTAGCGGGGATATACAATGAGCAGTTCTTC	CASSLAGIYNEQFF	TRBJ2-1	TRBD2	many	TRBV6-5
TGTGCCTCAGGGGCAGCAAATCAGCCCCAGCATTTT	CASGAANQPQHF	TRBJ1-5	-	many	TRBV6-5
TGTGCCAGCAGTTACTCGATATCCAGCGGGGGGAGCTCCTACGAGCAGTACTTC	CASSYSISSGGSSYEQYF	TRBJ2-7	TRBD2	many	TRBV6-5
TGTGCCAGCAGCTCCCCGGGCGGGACTAGCGGACAGCAGTATTTT	CASSSPGGTSGQQYF	TRBJ2-3	TRBD2	many	TRBV7-3
TGTGCCAGCAGTGGAGGGACTAGCCGGGTCAACAATGAGCAGTTCTTC	CASSGGTSRVNNEQFF	TRBJ2-1	TRBD2	many	TRBV25-1
TGTGCGAGCAGAGGGGGCGTCACTGAAGCTTTCTTT	CASRGGVTEAFF	TRBJ1-1	TRBD1	many	TRBV5-6
TGCGCCAGCAGCACCGGGACAGGGAAGGAGACCCAGTACTTC	CASSTGTGKETQYF	TRBJ2-5	TRBD1	many	TRBV5-1
TGTGCCAGCAGCAGGGACAATGAGCAGTTCTTC	CASSRDNEQFF	TRBJ2-1	-	many	TRBV12-3/TRBV12-4
TGTGCCAGCAGCTTGCCCGTGACAGGGAGGCCATACGAGCAGTACTTC	CASSLPVTGRPYEQYF	TRBJ2-7	-	many	TRBV5-4
TGCAGTGCTAGGGGCGGGGGCAAGGGCTCCTACAATGAGCAGTTCTTC	CSARGGGKGSYNEQFF	TRBJ2-1	-	many	TRBV20-1
TGCGCCAGCAGCAAGGACCCTGGGGTCCAAGAGACCCAGTACTTC	CASSKDPGVQETQYF	TRBJ2-5	-	many	TRBV5-1
TGTGCCAGGGGCCCGGGACACGTCTCCTACAATGAGCAGTTCTTC	CARGPGHVSYNEQFF	TRBJ2-1	-	once	TRBV4-2